This entry lists 27 T cell receptor beta chains sequenced from one sample in a study of spatial heterogeneity in lung cancer. Time point given: blood at routine non-recurrence follow-up after resection. One entry per CDR3 protein results from TCRdb running MiXCR on the 5' RACE reads. The sample consists of 60,000 to 85,000 distinct CDR3 sequences, less than 9.5% of them appearing once. This specimen was PBMCs, taken at follow-up. Source of these receptors: a female donor with early-stage non-small cell lung cancer.

The J gene is TRBJ2-7, the V gene TRBV12-3 or TRBV12-4; D call uncertain. This CDR3 has 15 amino acids. V was shortened by 3 bases and J by 0 bases, with 12 bases between the two germline ends. The CDR3, as DNA: TGTGCCAGCAGTTTTGGGATACTTAGCTCCTACGAGCAGTACTTC. It is translated as CASSFGILSSYEQYF.

This clonotype turned up a few times. The rearrangement joins TRBV5-1 to TRBJ2-2; TRBD1 might be the D (6 bases). V was clipped by 4 bases and J by 6 bases, with 13 bases between them. Germline V lookup: CDR1 SGHRS, CDR2 YFSETQ. The CDR3 sequence is 14 residues long. This chain's CDR3 is CASSQNRVPGELFF. The CDR3 DNA sequence: TGCGCCAGCAGCCAGAACAGGGTCCCCGGGGAGCTGTTTTTT.

This clonotype came up many times. The chain couples TRBV20-1 to TRBJ1-4, with TRBD1 matching 7 bases. Germline trimming cut 2 bases from V and 7 bases from J; bases unmatched to any gene: 7. This CDR3 comprises 14 residues. CDR1 is DFQATT and CDR2 is SNEGSKA in the germline V gene (reference sequence). The CDR3 spells CSARSLQGTEKLFF. CDR3 DNA: TGCAGTGCTAGAAGCCTACAGGGGACTGAAAAACTGTTTTTT.

The chain recombines TRBV20-1 with TRBJ2-7, with D perhaps being TRBD1 or TRBD2 (6 bases each). The CDR3 totals 14 residues. Germline V gene data show CDR1 as DFQATT and CDR2 as SNEGSKA (reference sequence). V was cut by 2 bases and J by 6 bases, with 17 bases left in between. The CDR3 here is CSARFLGGMTEQYF. As DNA, the CDR3 is TGCAGTGCTAGATTTTTAGGGGGGATGACCGAGCAGTACTTC.

This clonotype was observed at least ten times. V usage is TRBV6-5 and J usage is TRBJ1-1, with no clear D. The CDR3 totals 13 residues. Trimming stripped 6 bases from V and 3 bases from J, with 11 bases between. Per the germline V gene, CDR1 is MNHEY and CDR2 is SVGAGI. The CDR3 sequence: CASRRGEYTEAFF. CDR3 coding DNA: TGTGCCAGCAGAAGAGGAGAGTACACTGAAGCTTTCTTT.

There are a few counts of this clonotype. The J gene is TRBJ1-2, the V gene TRBV12-3 or TRBV12-4; 9 bases align to TRBD1. Trimming cost V 7 bases and J 5 bases; bases outside gene matches: 11. CDR3 length: 15 residues. CDR3 amino acids: CASTLTGGIVYGYTF. Here the CDR3 DNA reads TGTGCCAGCACCTTGACAGGGGGAATTGTTTATGGCTACACCTTC.

In this sample, this clonotype turned up a few times. The chain links TRBV29-1 to TRBJ2-3, with D tentatively TRBD1 (5 bases). This CDR3 has 13 amino acids. Trimming removed 6 bases from V and 4 bases from J, with 14 bases in between. The germline gives CDR1 SQVTM, CDR2 ANQGSEA. The CDR3 nucleotides read TGCAGCGTGTTGCGTAGGGGCTCAGATACGCAGTATTTT. This sequence encodes CSVLRRGSDTQYF.

This clonotype occurred many times. The chain combines TRBV5-5 with TRBJ2-4, with D uncertain. The CDR3 runs 13 residues. The germline gives CDR1 SGHKS, CDR2 YYEKEE (reference sequence). V lost 0 bases, J lost 6 bases, and 7 bases lay in between. The CDR3 spells CASSLAQRNIQYF. The CDR3 DNA reads TGTGCCAGCAGCTTGGCCCAGAGAAACATTCAGTACTTC.

There are many counts of this clonotype. V gene TRBV5-1 combines with J gene TRBJ1-5, with a possible D match to TRBD1 (6 bases). This CDR3 is 15 amino acids long. V gave up 0 bases and J gave up 4 bases, with 11 bases separating them. Germline assignment: CDR1 SGHRS and CDR2 YFSETQ. CDR3 sequence (DNA): TGCGCCAGCAGCTTGGACCCGGGACAAAATCAGCCCCAGCATTTT. It yields the protein CASSLDPGQNQPQHF.

This sequence joins TRBV6-1 and TRBJ2-7; 14 positions agree with TRBD2. Trimming removed 4 bases from V and 5 bases from J; junction bases left unmatched: 7. This CDR3 comprises 16 residues. Germline V lookup: CDR1 MNHNS, CDR2 SASEGT. DNA for the CDR3: TGTGCCAGCAGTGGGCCTTCGACTAGCGGGAGGGACGAGCAGTACTTC. Protein: CASSGPSTSGRDEQYF.

This clonotype was found a few times. V usage is TRBV7-2 and J usage is TRBJ1-2; 10 nucleotides line up with TRBD1. The CDR3 has 18 amino acids. V dropped 0 bases and J dropped 0; count of bases not matched to a gene: 7. The germline V gene encodes CDR1 SGHTA and CDR2 FQGNSA. The CDR3 bases are TGTGCCAGCAGCTTAGCGTCGGGACAGGGGAAAGCTAACTATGGCTACACCTTC. Translation: CASSLASGQGKANYGYTF. Variable domain in full (rest from reference TRBV7-2 and TRBJ1-2): GAGVSQSPSNKVTEKGKDVELRCDPISGHTALYWYRQSLGQGLEFLIYFQGNSAPDKSGLPSDRFSAERTGGSVSTLTIQRTQQEDSAVYLCASSLASGQGKANYGYTFGSGTRLTVV.

V usage is TRBV7-3 and J usage is TRBJ2-1; D perhaps matches TRBD2 (6 bases). Germline assignment: CDR1 SGHTA and CDR2 FQGTGA. This CDR3 is 13 amino acids long. V was trimmed by 5 bases and J by 10 bases, leaving 15 bases between them. CDR3 loop: CASSPRPGEEQFF. The CDR3, as DNA: TGTGCCAGCAGCCCAAGGCCGGGAGAAGAGCAGTTCTTC. Using reference TRBV7-3 and TRBJ2-1 for the parts outside the CDR3, the full variable domain is GAGVSQTPSNKVTEKGKYVELRCDPISGHTALYWYRQSLGQGPEFLIYFQGTGAADDSGLPNDRFFAVRPEGSVSTLKIQRTERGDSAVYLCASSPRPGEEQFFGPGTRLTVL.

This clonotype was observed many times. This chain uses TRBV19 with TRBJ2-5, with D possibly matching TRBD2 (6 bases). Germline V gene lookup returns CDR1 LNHDA and CDR2 SQIVND (reference sequence). Trimming cost V 5 bases and J 7 bases, with 14 bases left between them. The CDR3 loop spans 13 amino acids. In nucleotides, the CDR3 is TGTGCCAGTAGTCCCGGGACTCCCGGGACCCAGTACTTC. It specifies CASSPGTPGTQYF.

In this sample, this clonotype turned up many times. The chain employs TRBV4-1 and TRBJ2-1; D is uncertain. V lost 2 bases to trimming and J lost 11 bases, with 13 bases between them. Per germline, CDR1 MGHRA and CDR2 YSYEKL. The CDR3 is 13 residues long. CDR3 bases: TGCGCCAGCAGCCAACAAGGCCAGTCTAAGCAGTTCTTC. The encoded protein is CASSQQGQSKQFF.

The gene calls are TRBV7-2 and TRBJ2-7; possibly TRBD2 for D (6 bases). Germline V CDR1 and CDR2: SGHTA, FQGNSA. The CDR3 sequence is 13 residues long. V lost 3 bases and J lost 2, with 8 bases in between. The CDR3 DNA reads TGTGCCAGCAGCTTTGCTAGCGCCTACGAGCAGTACTTC. It encodes CASSFASAYEQYF.

This clonotype was picked up many times. The chain combines TRBV7-8 with TRBJ1-1; TRBD1 matches at 10 bases. This CDR3 comprises 13 residues. Losses at the gene ends were 2 bases for V and 11 bases for J; bases not matched to a gene: 5. Germline loops: CDR1 SGHVS, CDR2 FQNEAQ. The chain's CDR3 is CASSLRDRGSAFF. The CDR3 DNA reads TGTGCCAGCAGCTTAAGGGACAGGGGATCTGCTTTCTTT.

This clonotype was detected many times. This chain uses TRBV5-4 with TRBJ1-2, with 7 bases fitting TRBD1. Germline CDR1 and CDR2: SGHNT and YYREEE (reference sequence). This CDR3 has 13 residues. Losses at the gene ends were 3 bases for V and 7 bases for J; bases not matched to a gene: 6. CDR3 loop: CASSYTGVGGYTF. DNA of the CDR3: TGTGCCAGCAGCTATACAGGGGTGGGTGGCTACACCTTC.

This clonotype was seen repeatedly, ten times or more. This sequence joins TRBV3-1 and TRBJ2-1; the match to TRBD2 covers 14 bases. This CDR3 is built from 16 residues. The junction had 3 bases not matched to a gene; V was cut back by 0 bases and J by 8 bases. The germline gives CDR1 LGHDT, CDR2 YNNKEL (reference sequence). CDR3 sequence (DNA): TGTGCCAGCAGCCAAGAGACTAGCGGGAGGGGGGATGAGCAGTTCTTC. This codes for CASSQETSGRGDEQFF.

There are many counts of this clonotype. V gene TRBV20-1 combines with J gene TRBJ2-2; D unclear. This CDR3 region has 14 residues. V lost 3 bases and J 0 bases, leaving 8 bases between the germline ends. Germline V gene sequence: CDR1 DFQATT, CDR2 SNEGSKA (reference sequence). The CDR3 here is CSASVPANTGELFF. The CDR3 bases are TGCAGTGCTAGCGTCCCAGCGAACACCGGGGAGCTGTTTTTT.

This clonotype was recorded at least ten times. The chain joins TRBV20-1 to TRBJ2-7, with TRBD2 as a possible D gene (5 bases). Germline CDR1 and CDR2: DFQATT and SNEGSKA (reference sequence). The ends were cut back, 5 bases at V and 3 bases at J, with 14 bases in the middle. CDR3 length equals 13 residues. The CDR3 DNA reads as TGCAGTGCTCCCCGAGGAGGCCACTACGAGCAGTACTTC. Its protein product is CSAPRGGHYEQYF.

In its sample, this clonotype was seen a few times. The J gene is TRBJ2-2, the V gene TRBV7-3; D not resolved. This CDR3 comprises 13 residues. From germline, CDR1 is SGHTA and CDR2 FQGTGA. V lost 4 bases, J lost 7 bases, and 10 bases lay in between. The CDR3 is CASSSDPVGELFF. The CDR3 nucleotides are TGTGCCAGCAGCTCGGACCCAGTCGGGGAGCTGTTTTTT.

Notes on this clonotype: This may stem from a read error, because a much larger clone lies one nucleotide away. The chain has TRBV7-9 and TRBJ2-1, with D uncertain. In germline, CDR1 is SEHNR, CDR2 FQNEAQ (reference sequence). This CDR3 is 13 amino acids long. Trimming cost V 9 bases and J 3 bases, with 12 bases left between them. The CDR3 coding sequence is TGTGCCAGAAGTATGGTCCACTACAATGAGCAGTTCTTC. Translation gives CARSMVHYNEQFF. Complete variable domain (other parts from reference TRBV7-9 and TRBJ2-1): DTGVSQNPRHKITKRGQNVTFRCDPISEHNRLYWYRQTLGQGPEFLTYFQNEAQLEKSRLLSDRFSAERPKGSFSTLEIQRTEQGDSAMYLCARSMVHYNEQFFGPGTRLTVL.

In this sample, this clonotype turned up many times. This chain connects TRBV12-3 or TRBV12-4 to TRBJ2-3; 7 bases fit TRBD2. The CDR3 length is 12 residues. Germline trimming cut 5 bases from V and 6 bases from J; bases unmatched to any gene: 2. The CDR3 spells CASSKLADTQYF. In DNA, the CDR3 is TGTGCCAGCAGTAAACTAGCGGATACGCAGTATTTT.

Ten or more counts support this clonotype. The chain joins TRBV28 to TRBJ2-1, with 11 bases lining up with TRBD2. This CDR3 region has 17 residues. V was clipped by 4 bases and J by 2 bases; unmatched bases: 7. Germline CDR1 reads MDHEN; CDR2 reads SYDVKM. CDR3 DNA: TGTGCCAGCAGTTCTTTTAGACTAGCGGGAACCTACAATGAGCAGTTCTTC. Its protein product is CASSSFRLAGTYNEQFF.

This clonotype was observed many times. J is TRBJ2-5 and V is TRBV7-6, with TRBD1 matching 9 bases. CDR1 is SGHVS, CDR2 FNYEAQ, per germline. The CDR3 extends over 14 amino acids. V lost 4 bases and J lost 8; bases outside the gene matches: 8. DNA of the CDR3: TGTGCCAGCAGCTGGGGGACAGGGTTTGGAACCCAGTACTTC. It specifies CASSWGTGFGTQYF.

This clonotype was counted many times. This sequence joins TRBV9 and TRBJ2-1, with 9 bases identical to TRBD2. Losses at the gene ends were 0 bases for V and 2 bases for J; bases not matched to a gene: 9. The CDR3 length is 18 residues. CDR1 is SGDLS and CDR2 is YYNGEE in the germline V gene. CDR3 bases: TGTGCCAGCAGCGTAGAGTTAGCGGGGGACCGCACCTACAATGAGCAGTTCTTC. Protein: CASSVELAGDRTYNEQFF.

This clonotype was detected many times. J is TRBJ2-5 and V is TRBV14, with unresolved D. Germline CDR1 and CDR2: SGHDN and FVKESK. Trimming left V 0 bases short and J 6 bases short, with 5 bases between. The CDR3 sequence is 12 residues long. The chain's CDR3 is CASSQDRQTQYF. As DNA, the CDR3 is TGTGCCAGCAGCCAAGATCGGCAGACCCAGTACTTC.